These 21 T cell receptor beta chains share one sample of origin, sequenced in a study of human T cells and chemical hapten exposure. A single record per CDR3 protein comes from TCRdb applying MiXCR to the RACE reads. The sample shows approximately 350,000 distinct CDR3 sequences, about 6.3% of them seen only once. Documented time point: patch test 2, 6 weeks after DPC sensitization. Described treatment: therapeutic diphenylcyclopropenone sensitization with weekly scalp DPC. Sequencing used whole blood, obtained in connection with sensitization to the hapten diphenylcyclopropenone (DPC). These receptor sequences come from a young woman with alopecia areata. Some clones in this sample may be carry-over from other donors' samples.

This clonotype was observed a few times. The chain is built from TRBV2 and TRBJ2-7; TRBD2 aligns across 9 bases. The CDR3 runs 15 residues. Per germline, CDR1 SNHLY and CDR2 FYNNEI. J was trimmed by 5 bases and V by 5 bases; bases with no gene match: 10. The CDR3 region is CASSSQTSGINEQYF. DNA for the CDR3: TGTGCCAGCAGTTCTCAGACTAGCGGTATCAACGAGCAGTACTTC.

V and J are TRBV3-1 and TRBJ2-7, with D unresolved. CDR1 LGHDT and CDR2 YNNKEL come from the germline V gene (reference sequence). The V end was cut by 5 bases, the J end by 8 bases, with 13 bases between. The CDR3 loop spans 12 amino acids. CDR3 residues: CASSTQEPKQYF. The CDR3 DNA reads TGTGCCAGCAGCACCCAGGAGCCTAAGCAGTACTTC.

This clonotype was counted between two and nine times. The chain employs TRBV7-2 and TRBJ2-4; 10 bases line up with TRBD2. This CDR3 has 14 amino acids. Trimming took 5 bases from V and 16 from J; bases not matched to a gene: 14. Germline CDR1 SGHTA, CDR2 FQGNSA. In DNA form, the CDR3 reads TGTGCCAGCAGCCCGGGAAGTAAAGCGGGGGGGCTTTACTTC. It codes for CASSPGSKAGGLYF.

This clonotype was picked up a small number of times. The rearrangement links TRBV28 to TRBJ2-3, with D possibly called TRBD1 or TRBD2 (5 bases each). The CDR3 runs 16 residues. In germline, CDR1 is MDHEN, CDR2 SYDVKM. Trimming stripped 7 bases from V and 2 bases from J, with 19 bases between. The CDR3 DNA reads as TGTGCCAGCATCAGGGACGGGAAGGGGTACACAGATACGCAGTATTTT. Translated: CASIRDGKGYTDTQYF.

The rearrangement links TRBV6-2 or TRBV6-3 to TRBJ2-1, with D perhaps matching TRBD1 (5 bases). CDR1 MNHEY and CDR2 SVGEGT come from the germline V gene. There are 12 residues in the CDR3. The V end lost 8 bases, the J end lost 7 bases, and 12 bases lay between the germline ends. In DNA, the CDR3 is TGTGCCAGCTCAGGGTCCCCGAATGAGCAGTTCTTC. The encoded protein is CASSGSPNEQFF.

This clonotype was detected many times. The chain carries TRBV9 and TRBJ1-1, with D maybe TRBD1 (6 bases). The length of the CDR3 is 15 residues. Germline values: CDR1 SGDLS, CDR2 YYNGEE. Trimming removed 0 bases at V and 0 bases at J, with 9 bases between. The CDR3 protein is CASSVGSGVNTEAFF. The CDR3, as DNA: TGTGCCAGCAGCGTAGGGTCAGGGGTGAACACTGAAGCTTTCTTT.

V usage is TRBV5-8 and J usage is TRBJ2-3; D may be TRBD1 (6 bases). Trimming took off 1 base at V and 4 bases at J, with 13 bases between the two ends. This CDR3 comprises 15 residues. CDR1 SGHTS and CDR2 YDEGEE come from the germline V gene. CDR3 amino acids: CASSLMSGAPDTQYF. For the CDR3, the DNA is TGTGCCAGCAGCTTGATGTCAGGGGCGCCAGATACGCAGTATTTT.

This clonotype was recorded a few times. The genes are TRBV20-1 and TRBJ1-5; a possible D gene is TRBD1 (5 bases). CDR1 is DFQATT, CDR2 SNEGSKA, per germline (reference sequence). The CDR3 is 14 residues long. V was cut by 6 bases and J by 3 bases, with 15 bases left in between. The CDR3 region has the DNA TGCAGTGCGCTGGGGCAGGCAATCAATCAGCCCCAGCATTTT. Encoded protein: CSALGQAINQPQHF.

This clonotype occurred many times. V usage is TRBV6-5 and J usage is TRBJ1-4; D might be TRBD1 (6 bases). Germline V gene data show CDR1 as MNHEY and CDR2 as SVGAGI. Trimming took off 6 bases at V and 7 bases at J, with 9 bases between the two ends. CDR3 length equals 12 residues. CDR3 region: CASRQGSEKLFF. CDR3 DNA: TGTGCCAGCAGGCAGGGGAGTGAAAAACTGTTTTTT.

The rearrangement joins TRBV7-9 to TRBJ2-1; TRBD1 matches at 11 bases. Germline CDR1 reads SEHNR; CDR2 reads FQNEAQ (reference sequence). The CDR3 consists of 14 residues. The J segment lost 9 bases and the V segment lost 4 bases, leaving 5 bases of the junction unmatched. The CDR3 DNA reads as TGTGCCAGCAGCTGGGGACAGGGGGGTGGTGAGCAGTTCTTC. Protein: CASSWGQGGGEQFF.

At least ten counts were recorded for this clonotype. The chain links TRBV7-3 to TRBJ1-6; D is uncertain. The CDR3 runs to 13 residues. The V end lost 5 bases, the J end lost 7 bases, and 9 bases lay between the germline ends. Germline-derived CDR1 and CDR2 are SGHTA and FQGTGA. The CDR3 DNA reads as TGTGCCAGCAGCACGGACGGGAATTCACCCCTCCACTTT. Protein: CASSTDGNSPLHF.

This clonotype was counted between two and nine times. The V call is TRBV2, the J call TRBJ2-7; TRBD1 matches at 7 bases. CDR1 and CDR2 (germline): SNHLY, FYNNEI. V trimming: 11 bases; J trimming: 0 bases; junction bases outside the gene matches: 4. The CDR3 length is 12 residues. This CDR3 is CAGRDSSYEQYF. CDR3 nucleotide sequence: TGTGCCGGAAGGGACAGCTCCTACGAGCAGTACTTC.

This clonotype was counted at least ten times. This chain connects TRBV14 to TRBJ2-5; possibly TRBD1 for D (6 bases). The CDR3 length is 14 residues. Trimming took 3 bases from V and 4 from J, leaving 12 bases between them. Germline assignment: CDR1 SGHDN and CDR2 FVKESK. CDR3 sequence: CASSQTQGRETQYF. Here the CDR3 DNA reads TGTGCCAGCAGCCAGACACAGGGACGAGAGACCCAGTACTTC.

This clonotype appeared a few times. The CDR3, as DNA: TGTGCCAGCAGCGTCGACAGGGGGAAGGAAAAACTGTTTTTT. It translates to CASSVDRGKEKLFF. J is TRBJ1-4 and V is TRBV9; 9 positions agree with TRBD1. This CDR3 contains 14 residues. In germline, CDR1 is SGDLS, CDR2 YYNGEE. V lost 2 bases, J lost 8 bases, and 4 bases stayed unmatched.

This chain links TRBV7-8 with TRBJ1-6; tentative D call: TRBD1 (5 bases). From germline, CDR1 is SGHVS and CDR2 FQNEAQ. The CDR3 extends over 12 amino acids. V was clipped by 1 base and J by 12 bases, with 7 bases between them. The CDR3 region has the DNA TGTGCCAGCAGCTTAGATGGGGGACCCCTCCACTTT. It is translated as CASSLDGGPLHF.

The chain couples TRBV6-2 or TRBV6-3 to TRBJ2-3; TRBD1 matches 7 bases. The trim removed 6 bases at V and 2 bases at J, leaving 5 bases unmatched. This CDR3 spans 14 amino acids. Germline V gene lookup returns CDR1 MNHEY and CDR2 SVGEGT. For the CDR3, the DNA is TGTGCCAGCAGCCAAGGACAGGACACAGATACGCAGTATTTT. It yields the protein CASSQGQDTDTQYF.

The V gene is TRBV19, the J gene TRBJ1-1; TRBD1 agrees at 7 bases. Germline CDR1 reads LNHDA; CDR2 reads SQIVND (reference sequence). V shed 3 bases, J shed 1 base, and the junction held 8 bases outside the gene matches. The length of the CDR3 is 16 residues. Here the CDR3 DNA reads TGTGCCAGTAGTATCCCGACAGGGAGTGAGAACACTGAAGCTTTCTTT. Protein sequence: CASSIPTGSENTEAFF.

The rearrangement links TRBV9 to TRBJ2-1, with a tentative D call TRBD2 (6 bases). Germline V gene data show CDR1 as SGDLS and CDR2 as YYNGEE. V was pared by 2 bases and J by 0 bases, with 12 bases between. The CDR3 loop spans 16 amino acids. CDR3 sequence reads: CASSVSAGSSYNEQFF. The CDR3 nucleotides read TGTGCCAGCAGCGTGTCCGCGGGGAGCTCCTACAATGAGCAGTTCTTC.

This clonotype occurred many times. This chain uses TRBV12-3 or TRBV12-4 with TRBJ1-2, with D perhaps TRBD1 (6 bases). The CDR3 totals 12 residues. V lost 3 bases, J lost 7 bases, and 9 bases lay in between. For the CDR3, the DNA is TGTGCCAGCAGTTTGAACAGGGTTGGCTACACCTTC. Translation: CASSLNRVGYTF.

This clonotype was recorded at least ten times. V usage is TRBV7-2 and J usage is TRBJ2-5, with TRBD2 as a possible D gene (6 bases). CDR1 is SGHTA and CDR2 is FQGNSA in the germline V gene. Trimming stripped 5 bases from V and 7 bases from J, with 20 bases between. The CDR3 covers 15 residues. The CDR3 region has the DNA TGTGCCAGCAGCCCAGCGGGTTCAACCCTCGGGACCCAGTACTTC. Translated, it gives CASSPAGSTLGTQYF.

DNA for the CDR3: TGTGCCAGCAGTTCAGGGACAGGTTCCGAGCAGTACTTC. Translation gives CASSSGTGSEQYF. This chain connects TRBV27 to TRBJ2-7, with 8 bases fitting TRBD1. After removal of 4 bases from V and 6 bases from J, the junction contained 5 bases not matched to a gene. This CDR3 is 13 amino acids long. Germline CDR1 is MNHEY and CDR2 is SMNVEV (reference sequence).